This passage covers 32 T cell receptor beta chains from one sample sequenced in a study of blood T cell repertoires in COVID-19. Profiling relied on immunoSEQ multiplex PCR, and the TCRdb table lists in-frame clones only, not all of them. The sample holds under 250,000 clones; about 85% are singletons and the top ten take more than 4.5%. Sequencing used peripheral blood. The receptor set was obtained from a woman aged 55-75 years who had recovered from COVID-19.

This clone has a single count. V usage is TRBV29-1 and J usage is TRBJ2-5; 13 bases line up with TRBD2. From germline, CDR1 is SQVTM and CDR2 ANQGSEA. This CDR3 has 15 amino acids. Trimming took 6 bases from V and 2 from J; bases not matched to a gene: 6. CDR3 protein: CSVTGLAGDQETQYF. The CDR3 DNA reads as TGCAGCGTGACCGGACTAGCGGGGGATCAAGAGACCCAGTACTTC.

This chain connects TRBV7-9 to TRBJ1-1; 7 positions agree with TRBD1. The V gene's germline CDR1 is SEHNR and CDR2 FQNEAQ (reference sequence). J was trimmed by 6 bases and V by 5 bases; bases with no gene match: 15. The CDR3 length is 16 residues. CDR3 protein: CASSIRTGQKKPEAFF. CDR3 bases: TGTGCCAGCAGCATAAGAACGGGACAGAAGAAGCCTGAAGCTTTCTTT.

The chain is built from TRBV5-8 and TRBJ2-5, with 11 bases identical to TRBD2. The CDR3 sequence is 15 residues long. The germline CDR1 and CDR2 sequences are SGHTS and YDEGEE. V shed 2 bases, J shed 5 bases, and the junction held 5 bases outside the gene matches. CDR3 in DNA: TGTGCCAGCAGCTTTAGCGGGGGGGATTTCGAGACCCAGTACTTC. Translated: CASSFSGGDFETQYF.

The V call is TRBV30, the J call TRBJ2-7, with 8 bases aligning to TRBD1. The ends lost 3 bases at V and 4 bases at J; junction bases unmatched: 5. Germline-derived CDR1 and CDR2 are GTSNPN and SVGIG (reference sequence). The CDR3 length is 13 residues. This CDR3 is CAWRDRARYEQYF. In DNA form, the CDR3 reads TGTGCCTGGAGGGACAGGGCGAGGTACGAGCAGTACTTC.

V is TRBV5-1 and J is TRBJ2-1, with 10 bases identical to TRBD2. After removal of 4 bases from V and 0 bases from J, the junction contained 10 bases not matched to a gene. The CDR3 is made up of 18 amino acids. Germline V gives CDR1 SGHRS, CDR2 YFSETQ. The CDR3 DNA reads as TGCGCCAGCAGCCGGTGGGCTAGCGGGGGCAACTCCTACAATGAGCAGTTCTTC. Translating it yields CASSRWASGGNSYNEQFF.

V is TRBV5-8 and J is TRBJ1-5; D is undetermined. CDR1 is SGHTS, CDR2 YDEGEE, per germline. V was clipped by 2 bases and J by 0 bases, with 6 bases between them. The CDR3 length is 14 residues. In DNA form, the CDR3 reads TGTGCCAGCAGCTTACAGTTTAGCAATCAGCCCCAGCATTTT. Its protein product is CASSLQFSNQPQHF.

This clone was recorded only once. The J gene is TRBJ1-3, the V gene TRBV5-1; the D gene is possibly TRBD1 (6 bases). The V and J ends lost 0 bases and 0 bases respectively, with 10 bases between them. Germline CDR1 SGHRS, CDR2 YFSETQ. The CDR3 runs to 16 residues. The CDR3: CASSLGTGLSGNTIYF. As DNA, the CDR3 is TGCGCCAGCAGCTTGGGAACAGGGCTCTCTGGAAACACCATATATTTT.

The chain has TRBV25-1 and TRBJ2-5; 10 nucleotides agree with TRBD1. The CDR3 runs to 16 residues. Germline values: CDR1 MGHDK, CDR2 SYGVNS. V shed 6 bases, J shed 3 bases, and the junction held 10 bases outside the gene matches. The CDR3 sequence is CASRGQGVRKEETQYF. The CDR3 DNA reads TGTGCCAGCAGAGGACAGGGGGTGAGAAAAGAAGAGACCCAGTACTTC.

The CDR3 reads CASSLRQAYSYEQYF. In DNA, the CDR3 is TGTGCCAGCAGCTTACGACAGGCTTACTCCTACGAGCAGTACTTC. The V call is TRBV5-5, the J call TRBJ2-7, with D maybe TRBD1 (6 bases). Germline loops: CDR1 SGHKS, CDR2 YYEKEE (reference sequence). Between the trimmed V and J ends, which lost 2 bases and 0 bases, there was a span of 12 bases. CDR3 length: 15 residues.

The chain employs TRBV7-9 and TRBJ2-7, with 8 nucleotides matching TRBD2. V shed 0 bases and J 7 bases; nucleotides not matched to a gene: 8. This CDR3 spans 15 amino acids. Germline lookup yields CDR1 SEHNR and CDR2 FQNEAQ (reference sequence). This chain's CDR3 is CASSLAAGGRKEQYF. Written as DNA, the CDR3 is TGTGCCAGCAGCTTAGCGGCGGGGGGCCGGAAGGAGCAGTACTTC.

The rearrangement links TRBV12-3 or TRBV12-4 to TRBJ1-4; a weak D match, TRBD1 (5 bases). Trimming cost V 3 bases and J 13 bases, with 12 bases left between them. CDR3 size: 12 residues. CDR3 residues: CASSLVTDGLFF. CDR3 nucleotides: TGTGCCAGCAGTTTGGTGACAGACGGACTGTTTTTT.

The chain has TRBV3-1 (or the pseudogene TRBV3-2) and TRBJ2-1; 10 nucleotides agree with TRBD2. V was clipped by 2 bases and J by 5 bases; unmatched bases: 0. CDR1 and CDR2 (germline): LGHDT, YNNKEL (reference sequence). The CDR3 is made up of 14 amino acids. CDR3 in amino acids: CASSQLAGDNEQFF. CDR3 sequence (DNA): TGTGCCAGCAGCCAACTAGCGGGAGACAATGAGCAGTTCTTC.

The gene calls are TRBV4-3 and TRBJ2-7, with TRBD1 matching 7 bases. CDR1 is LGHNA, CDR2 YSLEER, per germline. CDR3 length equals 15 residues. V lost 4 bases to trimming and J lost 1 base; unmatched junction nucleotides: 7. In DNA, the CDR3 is TGCGCCAGCAGCCTTAGACAGGGTTCATCCTACGAGCAGTACTTC. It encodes CASSLRQGSSYEQYF.

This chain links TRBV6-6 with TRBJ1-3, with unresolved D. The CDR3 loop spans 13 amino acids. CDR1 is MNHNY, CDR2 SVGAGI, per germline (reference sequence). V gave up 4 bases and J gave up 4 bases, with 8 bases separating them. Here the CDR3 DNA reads TGTGCCAGCAGTTGGGAGGGCGGAAACACCATATATTTT. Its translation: CASSWEGGNTIYF.

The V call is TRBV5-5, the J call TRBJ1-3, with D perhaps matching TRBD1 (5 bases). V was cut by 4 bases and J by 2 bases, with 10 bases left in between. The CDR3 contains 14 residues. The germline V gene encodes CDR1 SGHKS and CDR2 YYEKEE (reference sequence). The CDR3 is CASSRSGTGNTIYF. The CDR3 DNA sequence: TGTGCCAGCAGCAGATCAGGGACTGGAAACACCATATATTTT.

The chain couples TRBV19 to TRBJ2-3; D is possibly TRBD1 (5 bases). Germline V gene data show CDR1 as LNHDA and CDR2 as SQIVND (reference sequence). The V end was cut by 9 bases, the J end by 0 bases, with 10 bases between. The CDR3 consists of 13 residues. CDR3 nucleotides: TGTGCCAGCGGACAATCTAGCACAGATACGCAGTATTTT. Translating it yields CASGQSSTDTQYF.

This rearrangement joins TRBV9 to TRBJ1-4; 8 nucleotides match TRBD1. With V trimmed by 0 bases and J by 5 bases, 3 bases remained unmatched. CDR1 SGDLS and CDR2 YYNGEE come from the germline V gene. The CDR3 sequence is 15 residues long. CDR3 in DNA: TGTGCCAGCAGCGTAGCAGGGGGCTCGAATGAAAAACTGTTTTTT. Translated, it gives CASSVAGGSNEKLFF.

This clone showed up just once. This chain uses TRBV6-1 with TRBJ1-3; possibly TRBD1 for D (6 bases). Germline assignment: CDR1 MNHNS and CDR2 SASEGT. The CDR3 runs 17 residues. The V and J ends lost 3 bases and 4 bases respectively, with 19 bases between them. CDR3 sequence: CASSDLRDNLFGNTIYF. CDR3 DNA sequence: TGTGCCAGCAGTGACCTCCGGGACAACCTTTTCGGAAACACCATATATTTT.

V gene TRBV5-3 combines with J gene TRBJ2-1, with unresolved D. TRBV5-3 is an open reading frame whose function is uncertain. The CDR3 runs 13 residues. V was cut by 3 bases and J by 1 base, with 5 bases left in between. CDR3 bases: TGTGCCAGAAGCTCCGGGTCCTACAATGAGCAGTTCTTC. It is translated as CARSSGSYNEQFF.

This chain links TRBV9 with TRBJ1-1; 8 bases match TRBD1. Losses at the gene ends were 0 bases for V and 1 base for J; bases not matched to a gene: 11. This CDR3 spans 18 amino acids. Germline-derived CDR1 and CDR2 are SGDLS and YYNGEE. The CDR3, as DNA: TGTGCCAGCAGCGTAGGGGTAACGATGGGGACAGGGAACACTGAAGCTTTCTTT. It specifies CASSVGVTMGTGNTEAFF. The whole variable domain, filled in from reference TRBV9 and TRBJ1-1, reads DSGVTQTPKHLITATGQRVTLRCSPRSGDLSVYWYQQSLDQGLQFLIQYYNGEERAKGNILERFSAQQFPDLHSELNLSSLELGDSALYFCASSVGVTMGTGNTEAFFGQGTRLTVV.

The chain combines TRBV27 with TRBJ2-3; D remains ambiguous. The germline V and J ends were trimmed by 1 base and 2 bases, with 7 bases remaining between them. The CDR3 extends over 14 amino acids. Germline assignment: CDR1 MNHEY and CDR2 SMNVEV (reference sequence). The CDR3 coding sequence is TGTGCCAGCAGTTTATTCCTAAACACAGATACGCAGTATTTT. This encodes CASSLFLNTDTQYF.

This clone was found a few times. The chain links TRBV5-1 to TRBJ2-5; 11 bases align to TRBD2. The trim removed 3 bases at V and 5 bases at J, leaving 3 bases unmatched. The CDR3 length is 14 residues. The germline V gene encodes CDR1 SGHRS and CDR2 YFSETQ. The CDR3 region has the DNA TGCGCCAGCAGCTCGACTAGCGGGGTTGAGACCCAGTACTTC. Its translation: CASSSTSGVETQYF.

CDR3 sequence (DNA): TGTGCCAGCAGCGTAGATAGCGGGGGGACAGATACGCAGTATTTT. Translation gives CASSVDSGGTDTQYF. The genes are TRBV9 and TRBJ2-3; 10 bases align to TRBD2. CDR1 SGDLS and CDR2 YYNGEE come from the germline V gene. CDR3 length: 15 amino acids. V gave up 0 bases and J gave up 3 bases; unmatched junction bases: 1. Filled out from reference TRBV9 and TRBJ2-3, the complete variable domain reads DSGVTQTPKHLITATGQRVTLRCSPRSGDLSVYWYQQSLDQGLQFLIQYYNGEERAKGNILERFSAQQFPDLHSELNLSSLELGDSALYFCASSVDSGGTDTQYFGPGTRLTVL.

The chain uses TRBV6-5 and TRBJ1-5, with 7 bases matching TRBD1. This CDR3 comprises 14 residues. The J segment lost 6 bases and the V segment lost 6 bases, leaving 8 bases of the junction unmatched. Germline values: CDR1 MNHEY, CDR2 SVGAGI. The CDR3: CASRAGGGIQPQHF. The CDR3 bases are TGTGCCAGCAGGGCAGGAGGGGGCATTCAGCCCCAGCATTTT.

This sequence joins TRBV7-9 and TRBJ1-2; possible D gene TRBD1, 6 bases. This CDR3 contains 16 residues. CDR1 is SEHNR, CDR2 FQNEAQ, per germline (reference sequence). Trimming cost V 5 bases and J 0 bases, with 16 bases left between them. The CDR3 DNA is TGTGCCAGCAGCCACCAGACAGGCCGATCTAACTATGGCTACACCTTC. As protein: CASSHQTGRSNYGYTF.

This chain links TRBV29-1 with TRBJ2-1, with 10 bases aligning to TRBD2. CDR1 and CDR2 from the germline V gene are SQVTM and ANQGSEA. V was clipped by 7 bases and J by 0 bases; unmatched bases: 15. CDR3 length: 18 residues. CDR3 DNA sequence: TGCAGCGCTGGGCCTAGCGGGGGAGCTTCAACCTCCTACAATGAGCAGTTCTTC. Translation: CSAGPSGGASTSYNEQFF.

This CDR3 reads CAISRSSGDETQYF. The DNA for the CDR3 is TGTGCCATCAGTCGGTCTAGCGGGGACGAGACCCAGTACTTC. The rearrangement joins TRBV10-3 to TRBJ2-5; 9 positions agree with TRBD2. The V segment lost 5 bases and the J segment 5 bases; nucleotides outside the gene matches: 6. Germline CDR1 is ENHRY and CDR2 is SYGVKD. The CDR3 has 14 amino acids.

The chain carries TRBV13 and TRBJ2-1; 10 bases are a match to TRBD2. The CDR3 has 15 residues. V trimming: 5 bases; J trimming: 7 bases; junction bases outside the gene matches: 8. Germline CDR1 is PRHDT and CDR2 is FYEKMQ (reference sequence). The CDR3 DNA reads TGTGCCAGCAGCCGCTCCAGCGGGGGGGTGAATGAGCAGTTCTTC. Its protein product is CASSRSSGGVNEQFF.

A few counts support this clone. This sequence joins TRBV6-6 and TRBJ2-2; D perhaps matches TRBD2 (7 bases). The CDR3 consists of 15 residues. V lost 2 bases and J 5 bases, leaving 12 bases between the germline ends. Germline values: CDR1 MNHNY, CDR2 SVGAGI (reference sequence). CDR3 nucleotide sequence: TGTGCCAGCAGTTACCCGGGGGGCCGGACCGGGGAGCTGTTTTTT. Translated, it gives CASSYPGGRTGELFF.

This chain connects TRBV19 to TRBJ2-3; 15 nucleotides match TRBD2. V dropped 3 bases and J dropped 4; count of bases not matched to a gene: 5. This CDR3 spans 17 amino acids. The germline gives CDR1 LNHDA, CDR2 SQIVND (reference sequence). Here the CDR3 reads CASSIGLAGGPSDTQYF. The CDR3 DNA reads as TGTGCCAGTAGTATTGGACTAGCGGGGGGGCCGTCAGATACGCAGTATTTT.

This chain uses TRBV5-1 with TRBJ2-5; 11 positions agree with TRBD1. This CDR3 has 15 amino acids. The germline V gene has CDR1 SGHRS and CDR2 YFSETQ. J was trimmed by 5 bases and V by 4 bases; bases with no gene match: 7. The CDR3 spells CASSPGTGGSETQYF. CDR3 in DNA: TGCGCCAGCAGCCCCGGGACAGGGGGAAGCGAGACCCAGTACTTC. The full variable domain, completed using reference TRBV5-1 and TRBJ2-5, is KAGVTQTPRYLIKTRGQQVTLSCSPISGHRSVSWYQQTPGQGLQFLFEYFSETQRNKGNFPGRFSGRQFSNSRSEMNVSTLELGDSALYLCASSPGTGGSETQYFGPGTRLLVL.

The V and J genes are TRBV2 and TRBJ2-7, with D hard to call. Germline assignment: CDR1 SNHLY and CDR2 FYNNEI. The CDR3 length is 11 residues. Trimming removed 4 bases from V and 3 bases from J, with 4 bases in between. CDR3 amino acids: CASSGVYEQYF. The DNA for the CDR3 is TGTGCCAGCAGTGGCGTCTACGAGCAGTACTTC.